This T cell receptor (beta chain) appears in the sequencing data of a study of blood T cell repertoires in COVID-19. Study overall: Acute and convalescent COVID-19 specimens originated in the United States, Italy and Spain. The analysed material was cDNA or gDNA that came from T cells, B-cell-depleted T cells, or PBMCs.

The CDR3 has 14 amino acids. In germline, CDR1 is KGHDR, CDR2 SFDVKD. V lost 5 bases and J lost 3; bases outside the gene matches: 1. In the original analysis: It was from reference gene primer amplification that nucleated cell counts were estimated. Using immunoSEQ multiplex PCR, the repertoire was profiled, and TCRdb retains in-frame clones only, with some absent. Clone size and V and J calls were adopted from that table, with D and trimming inferred from the DNA. This sample has around 250,000 clones, with approximately 83% found just once. The chain recombines TRBV24-1 with TRBJ2-3; TRBD1 aligns across 10 bases. The sample comprised peripheral blood. The source is a man under 40 who had recovered from COVID-19. The CDR3 bases are TGTGCCACCAGTGGGGGACAGGGGACAGATACGCAGTATTTT. Its protein is CATSGGQGTDTQYF.